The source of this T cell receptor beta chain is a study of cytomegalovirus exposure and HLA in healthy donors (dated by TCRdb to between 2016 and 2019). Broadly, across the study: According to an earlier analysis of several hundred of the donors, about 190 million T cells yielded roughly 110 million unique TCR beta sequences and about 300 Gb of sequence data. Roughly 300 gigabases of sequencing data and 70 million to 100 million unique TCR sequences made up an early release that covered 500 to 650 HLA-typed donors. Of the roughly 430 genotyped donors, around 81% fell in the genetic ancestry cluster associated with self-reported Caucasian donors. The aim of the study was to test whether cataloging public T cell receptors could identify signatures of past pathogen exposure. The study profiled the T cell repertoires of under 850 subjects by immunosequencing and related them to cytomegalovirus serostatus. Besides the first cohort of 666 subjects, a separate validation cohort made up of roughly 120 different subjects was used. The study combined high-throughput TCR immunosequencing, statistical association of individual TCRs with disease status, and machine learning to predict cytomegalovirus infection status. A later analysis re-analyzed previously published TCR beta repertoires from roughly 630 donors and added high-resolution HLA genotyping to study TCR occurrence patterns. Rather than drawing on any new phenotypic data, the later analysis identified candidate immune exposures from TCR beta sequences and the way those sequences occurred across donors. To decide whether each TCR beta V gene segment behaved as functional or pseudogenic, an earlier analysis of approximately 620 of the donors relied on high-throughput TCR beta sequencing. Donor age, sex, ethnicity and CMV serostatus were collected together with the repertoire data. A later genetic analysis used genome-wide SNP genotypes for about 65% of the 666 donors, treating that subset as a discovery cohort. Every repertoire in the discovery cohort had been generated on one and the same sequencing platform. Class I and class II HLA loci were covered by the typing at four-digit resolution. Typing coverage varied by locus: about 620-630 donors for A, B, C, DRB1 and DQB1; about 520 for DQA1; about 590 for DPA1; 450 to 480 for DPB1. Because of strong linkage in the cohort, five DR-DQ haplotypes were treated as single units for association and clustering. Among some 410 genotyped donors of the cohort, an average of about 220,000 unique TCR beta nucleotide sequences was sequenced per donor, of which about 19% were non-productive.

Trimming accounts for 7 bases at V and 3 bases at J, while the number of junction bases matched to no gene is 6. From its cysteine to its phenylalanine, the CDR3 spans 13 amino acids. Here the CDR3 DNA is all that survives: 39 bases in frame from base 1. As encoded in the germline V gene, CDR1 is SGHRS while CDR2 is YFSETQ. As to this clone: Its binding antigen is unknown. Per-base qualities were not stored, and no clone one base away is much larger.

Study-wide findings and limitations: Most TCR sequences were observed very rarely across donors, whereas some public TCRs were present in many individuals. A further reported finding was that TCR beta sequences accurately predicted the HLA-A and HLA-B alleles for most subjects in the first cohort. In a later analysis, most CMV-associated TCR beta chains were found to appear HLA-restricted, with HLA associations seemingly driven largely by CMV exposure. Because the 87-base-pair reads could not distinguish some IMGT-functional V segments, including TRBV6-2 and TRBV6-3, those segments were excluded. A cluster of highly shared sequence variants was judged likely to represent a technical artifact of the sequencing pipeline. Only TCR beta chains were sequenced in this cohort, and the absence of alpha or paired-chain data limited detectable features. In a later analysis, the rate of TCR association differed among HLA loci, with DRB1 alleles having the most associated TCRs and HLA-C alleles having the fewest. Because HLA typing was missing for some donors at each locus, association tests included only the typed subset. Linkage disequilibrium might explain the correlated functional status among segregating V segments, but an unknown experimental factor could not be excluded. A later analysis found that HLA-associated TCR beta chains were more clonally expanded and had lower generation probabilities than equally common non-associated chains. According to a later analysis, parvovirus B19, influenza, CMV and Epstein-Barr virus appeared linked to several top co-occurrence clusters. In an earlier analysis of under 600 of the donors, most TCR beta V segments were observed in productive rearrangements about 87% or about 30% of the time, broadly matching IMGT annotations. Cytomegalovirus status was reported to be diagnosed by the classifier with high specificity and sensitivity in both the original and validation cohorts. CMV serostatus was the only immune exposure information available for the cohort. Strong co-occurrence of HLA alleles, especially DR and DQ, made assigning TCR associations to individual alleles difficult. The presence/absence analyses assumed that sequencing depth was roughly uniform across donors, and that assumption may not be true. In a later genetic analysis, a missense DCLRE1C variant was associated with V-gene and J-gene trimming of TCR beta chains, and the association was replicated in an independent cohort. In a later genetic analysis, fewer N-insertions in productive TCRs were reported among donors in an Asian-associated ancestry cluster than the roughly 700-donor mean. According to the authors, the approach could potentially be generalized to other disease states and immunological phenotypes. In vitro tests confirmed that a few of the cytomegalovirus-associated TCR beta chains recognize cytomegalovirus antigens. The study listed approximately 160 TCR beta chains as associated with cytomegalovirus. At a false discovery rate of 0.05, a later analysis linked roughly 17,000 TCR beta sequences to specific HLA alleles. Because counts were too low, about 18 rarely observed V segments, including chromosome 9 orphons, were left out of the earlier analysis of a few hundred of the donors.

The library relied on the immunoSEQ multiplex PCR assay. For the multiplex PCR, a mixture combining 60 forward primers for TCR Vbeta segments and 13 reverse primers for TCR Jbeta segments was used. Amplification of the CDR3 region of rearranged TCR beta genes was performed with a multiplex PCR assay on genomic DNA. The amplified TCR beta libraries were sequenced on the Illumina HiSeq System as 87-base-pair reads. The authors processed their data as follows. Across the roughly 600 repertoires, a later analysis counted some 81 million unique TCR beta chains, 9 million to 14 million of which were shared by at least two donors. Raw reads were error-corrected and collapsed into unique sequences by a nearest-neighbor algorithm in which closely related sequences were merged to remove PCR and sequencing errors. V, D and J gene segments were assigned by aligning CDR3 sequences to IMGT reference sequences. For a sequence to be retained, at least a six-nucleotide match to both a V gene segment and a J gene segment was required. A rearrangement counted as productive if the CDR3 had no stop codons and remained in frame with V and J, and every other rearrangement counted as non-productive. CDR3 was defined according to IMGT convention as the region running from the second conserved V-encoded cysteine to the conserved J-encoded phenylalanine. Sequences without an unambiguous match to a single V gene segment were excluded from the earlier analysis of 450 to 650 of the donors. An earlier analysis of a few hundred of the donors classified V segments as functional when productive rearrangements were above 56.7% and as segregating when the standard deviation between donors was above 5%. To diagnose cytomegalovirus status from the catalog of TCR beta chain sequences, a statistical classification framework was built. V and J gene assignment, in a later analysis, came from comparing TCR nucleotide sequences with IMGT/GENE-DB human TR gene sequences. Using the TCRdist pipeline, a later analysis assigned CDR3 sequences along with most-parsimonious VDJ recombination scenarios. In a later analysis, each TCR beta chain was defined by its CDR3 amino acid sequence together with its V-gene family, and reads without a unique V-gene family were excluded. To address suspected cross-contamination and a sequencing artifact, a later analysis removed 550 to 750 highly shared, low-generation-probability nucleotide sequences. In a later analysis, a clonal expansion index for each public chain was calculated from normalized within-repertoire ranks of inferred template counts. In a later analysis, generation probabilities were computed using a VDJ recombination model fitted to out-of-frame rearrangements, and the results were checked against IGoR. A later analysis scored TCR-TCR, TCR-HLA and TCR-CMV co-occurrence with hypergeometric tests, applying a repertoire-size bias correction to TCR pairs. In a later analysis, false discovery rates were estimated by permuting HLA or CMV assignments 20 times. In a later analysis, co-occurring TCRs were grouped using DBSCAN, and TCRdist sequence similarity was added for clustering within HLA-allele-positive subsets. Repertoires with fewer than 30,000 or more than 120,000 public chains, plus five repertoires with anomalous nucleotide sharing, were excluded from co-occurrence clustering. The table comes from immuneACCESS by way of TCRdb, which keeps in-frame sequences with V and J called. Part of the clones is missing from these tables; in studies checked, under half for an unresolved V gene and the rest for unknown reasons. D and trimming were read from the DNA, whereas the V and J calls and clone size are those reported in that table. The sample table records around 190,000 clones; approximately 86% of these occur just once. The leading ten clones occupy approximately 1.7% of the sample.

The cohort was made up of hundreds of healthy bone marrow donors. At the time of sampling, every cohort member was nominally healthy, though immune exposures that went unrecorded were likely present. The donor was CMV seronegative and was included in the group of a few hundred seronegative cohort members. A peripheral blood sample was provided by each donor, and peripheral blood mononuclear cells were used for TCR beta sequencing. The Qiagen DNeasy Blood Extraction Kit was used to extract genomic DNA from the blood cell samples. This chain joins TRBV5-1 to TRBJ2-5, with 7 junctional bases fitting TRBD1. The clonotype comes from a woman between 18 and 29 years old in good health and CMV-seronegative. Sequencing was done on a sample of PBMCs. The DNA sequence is TGCGCCAGCCGGACCGGGACAGAAGAGACCCAGTACTTC. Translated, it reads CASRTGTEETQYF.